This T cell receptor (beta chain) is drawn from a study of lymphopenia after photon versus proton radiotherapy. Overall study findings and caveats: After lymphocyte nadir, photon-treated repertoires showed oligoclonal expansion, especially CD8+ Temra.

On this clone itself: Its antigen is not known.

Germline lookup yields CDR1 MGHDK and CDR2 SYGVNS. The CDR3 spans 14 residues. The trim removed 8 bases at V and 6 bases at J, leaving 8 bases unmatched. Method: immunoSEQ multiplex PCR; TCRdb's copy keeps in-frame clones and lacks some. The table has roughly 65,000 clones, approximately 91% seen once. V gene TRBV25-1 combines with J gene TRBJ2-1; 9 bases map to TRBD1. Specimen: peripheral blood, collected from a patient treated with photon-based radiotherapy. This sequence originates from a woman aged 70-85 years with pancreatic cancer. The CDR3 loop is CASGWTGEANEQFF. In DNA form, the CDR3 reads TGTGCCAGCGGCTGGACAGGGGAGGCCAATGAGCAGTTCTTC. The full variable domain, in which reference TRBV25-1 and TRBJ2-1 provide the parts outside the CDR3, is EADIYQTPRYLVIGTGKKITLECSQTMGHDKMYWYQQDPGMELHLIHYSYGVNSTEKGDLSSESTVSRIRTEHFPLTLESARPSHTSQYLCASGWTGEANEQFFGPGTRLTVL.